This paragraph reports one T cell receptor beta chain. TCRdb's table, derived via immunoSEQ multiplex PCR, lists solely in-frame clones and lacks some. Among around 120,000 clones listed, about 92% were seen once. This specimen belongs to a study of control samples from healthy donors and cancer patients. Material: PBMCs. The sequence came from a middle-aged man with head and neck cancer.

The CDR3 region has the DNA TGCGCCAGCAGCCGAGGTCAGGCCTACGAGCAGTACTTC. It codes for CASSRGQAYEQYF. This chain uses TRBV5-1 with TRBJ2-7; D uncertain. Trimming stripped 4 bases from V and 2 bases from J, with 10 bases between. CDR1 and CDR2 from the germline V gene are SGHRS and YFSETQ. The CDR3 runs to 13 residues. Drawing the rest from reference TRBV5-1 and TRBJ2-7, the complete variable domain is KAGVTQTPRYLIKTRGQQVTLSCSPISGHRSVSWYQQTPGQGLQFLFEYFSETQRNKGNFPGRFSGRQFSNSRSEMNVSTLELGDSALYLCASSRGQAYEQYFGPGTRLTVT.